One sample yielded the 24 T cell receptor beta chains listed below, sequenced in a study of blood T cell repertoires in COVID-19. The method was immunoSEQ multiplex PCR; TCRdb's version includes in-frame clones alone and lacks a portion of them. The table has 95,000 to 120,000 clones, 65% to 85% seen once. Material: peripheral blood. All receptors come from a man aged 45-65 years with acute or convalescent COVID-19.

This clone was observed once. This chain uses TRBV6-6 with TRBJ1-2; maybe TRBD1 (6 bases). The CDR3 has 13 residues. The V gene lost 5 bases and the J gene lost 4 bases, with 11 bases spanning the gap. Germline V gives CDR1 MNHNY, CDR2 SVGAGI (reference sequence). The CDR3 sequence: CASSHSDSYGYTF. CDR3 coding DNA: TGTGCCAGCAGTCATTCGGACAGCTATGGCTACACCTTC.

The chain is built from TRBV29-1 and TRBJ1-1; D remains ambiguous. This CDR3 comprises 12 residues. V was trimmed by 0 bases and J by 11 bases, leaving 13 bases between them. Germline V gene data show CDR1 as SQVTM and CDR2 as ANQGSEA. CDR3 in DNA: TGCAGCGTTGAAGAACCCCGGGGTTCGGCTTTCTTT. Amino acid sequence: CSVEEPRGSAFF.

CDR3 coding DNA: TGTGCCAGTAGTTTGACAGGGGCGGTTCAGCCCCAGCATTTT. This sequence encodes CASSLTGAVQPQHF. The chain has TRBV19 and TRBJ1-5; TRBD1 agrees at 8 bases. V trimming: 5 bases; J trimming: 6 bases; junction bases outside the gene matches: 6. Germline CDR1 reads LNHDA; CDR2 reads SQIVND (reference sequence). CDR3 size: 14 residues.

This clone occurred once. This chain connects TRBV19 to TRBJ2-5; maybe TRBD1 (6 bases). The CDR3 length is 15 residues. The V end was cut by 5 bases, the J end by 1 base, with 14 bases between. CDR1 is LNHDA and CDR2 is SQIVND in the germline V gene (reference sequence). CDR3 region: CASSPRRQVQETQYF. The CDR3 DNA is TGTGCCAGTAGTCCCCGCCGACAGGTCCAAGAGACCCAGTACTTC.

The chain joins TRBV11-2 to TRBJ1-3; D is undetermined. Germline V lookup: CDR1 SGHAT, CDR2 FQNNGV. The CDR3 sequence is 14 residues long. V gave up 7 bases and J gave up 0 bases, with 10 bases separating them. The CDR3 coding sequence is TGTGCCAGCACCCTCAGTATCTCTGGAAACACCATATATTTT. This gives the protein CASTLSISGNTIYF.

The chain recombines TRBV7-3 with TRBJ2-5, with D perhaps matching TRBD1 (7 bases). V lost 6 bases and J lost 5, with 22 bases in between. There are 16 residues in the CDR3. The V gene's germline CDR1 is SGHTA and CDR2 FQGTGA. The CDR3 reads CASSPRGGGEGETQYF. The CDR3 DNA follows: TGTGCCAGCAGTCCCCGTGGAGGGGGCGAGGGGGAGACCCAGTACTTC.

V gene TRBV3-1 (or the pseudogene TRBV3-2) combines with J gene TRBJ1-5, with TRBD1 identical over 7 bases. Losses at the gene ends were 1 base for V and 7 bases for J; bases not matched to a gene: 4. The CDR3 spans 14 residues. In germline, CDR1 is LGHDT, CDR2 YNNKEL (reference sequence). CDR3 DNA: TGTGCCAGCAGCCAAGGGGACAGACAACAGCCCCAGCATTTT. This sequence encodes CASSQGDRQQPQHF.

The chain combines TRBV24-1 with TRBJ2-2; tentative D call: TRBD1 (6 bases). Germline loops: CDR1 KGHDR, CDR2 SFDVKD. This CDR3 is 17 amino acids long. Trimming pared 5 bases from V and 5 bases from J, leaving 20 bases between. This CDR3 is CATSGLGLGRGTGELFF. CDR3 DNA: TGTGCCACCAGTGGTCTGGGTCTGGGCAGGGGTACCGGGGAGCTGTTTTTT.

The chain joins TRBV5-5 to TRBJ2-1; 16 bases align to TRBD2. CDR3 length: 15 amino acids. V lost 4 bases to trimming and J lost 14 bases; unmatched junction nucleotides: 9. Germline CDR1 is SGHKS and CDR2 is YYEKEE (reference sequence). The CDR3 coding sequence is TGTGCCAGCAGCCTTGGGACTAGCGGGGGGGCCTTTAAGTTCTTC. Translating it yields CASSLGTSGGAFKFF. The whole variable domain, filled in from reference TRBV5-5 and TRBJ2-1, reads DAGVTQSPTHLIKTRGQQVTLRCSPISGHKSVSWYQQVLGQGPQFIFQYYEKEERGRGNFPDRFSARQFPNYSSELNVNALLLGDSALYLCASSLGTSGGAFKFFGPGTRLTVL.

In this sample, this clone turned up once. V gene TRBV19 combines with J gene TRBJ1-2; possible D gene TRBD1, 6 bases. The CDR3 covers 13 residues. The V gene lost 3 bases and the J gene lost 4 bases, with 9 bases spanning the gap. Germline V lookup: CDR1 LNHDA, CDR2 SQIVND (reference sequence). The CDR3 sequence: CASSIAGAYGYTF. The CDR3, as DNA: TGTGCCAGTAGTATTGCGGGGGCCTATGGCTACACCTTC.

The CDR3 DNA is TGTGCCAGCAGCGTAGCTGGGGGGAGGGGCTACACCTTC. Protein sequence: CASSVAGGRGYTF. The V call is TRBV9, the J call TRBJ1-2, with D possibly matching TRBD1 (5 bases). The V and J ends lost 0 bases and 8 bases respectively, with 11 bases between them. This CDR3 is 13 amino acids long. Germline-derived CDR1 and CDR2 are SGDLS and YYNGEE.

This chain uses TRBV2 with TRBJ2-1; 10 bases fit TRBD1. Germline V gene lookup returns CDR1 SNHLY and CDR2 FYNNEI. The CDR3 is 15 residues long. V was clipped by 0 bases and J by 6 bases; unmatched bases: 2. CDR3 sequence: CASSEAWTGGNEQFF. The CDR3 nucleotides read TGTGCCAGCAGTGAAGCGTGGACAGGGGGCAATGAGCAGTTCTTC.

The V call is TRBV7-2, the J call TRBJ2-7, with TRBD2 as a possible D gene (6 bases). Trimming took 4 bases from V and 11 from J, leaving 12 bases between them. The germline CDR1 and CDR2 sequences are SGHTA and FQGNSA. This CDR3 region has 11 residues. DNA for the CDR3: TGTGCCAGCAGCTATAGCGGCTCTAAGTACTTC. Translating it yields CASSYSGSKYF.

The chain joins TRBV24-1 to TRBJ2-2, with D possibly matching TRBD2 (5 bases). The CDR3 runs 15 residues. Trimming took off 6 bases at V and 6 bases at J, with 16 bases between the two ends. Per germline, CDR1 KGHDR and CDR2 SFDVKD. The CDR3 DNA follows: TGTGCCACCAGTCGGGGAGAAATTATCGCCGGGGAGCTGTTTTTT. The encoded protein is CATSRGEIIAGELFF.

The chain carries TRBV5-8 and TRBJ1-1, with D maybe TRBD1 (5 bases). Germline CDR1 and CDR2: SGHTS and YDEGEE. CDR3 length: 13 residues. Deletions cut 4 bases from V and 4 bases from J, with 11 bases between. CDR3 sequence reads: CASSRQLGTEAFF. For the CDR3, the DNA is TGTGCCAGCAGCAGACAGCTAGGCACTGAAGCTTTCTTT.

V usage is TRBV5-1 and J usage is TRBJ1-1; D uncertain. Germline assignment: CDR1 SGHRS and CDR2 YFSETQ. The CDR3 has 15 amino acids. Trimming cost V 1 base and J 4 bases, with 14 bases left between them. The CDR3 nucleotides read TGCGCCAGCAGCTTGTTGGCCTTCGCAGGCACTGAAGCTTTCTTT. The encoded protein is CASSLLAFAGTEAFF.

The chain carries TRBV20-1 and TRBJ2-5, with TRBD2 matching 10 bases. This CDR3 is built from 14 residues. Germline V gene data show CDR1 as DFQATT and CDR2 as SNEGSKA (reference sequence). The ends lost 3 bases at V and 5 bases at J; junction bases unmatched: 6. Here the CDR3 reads CSASLAGVRETQYF. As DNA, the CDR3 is TGCAGTGCTAGTCTAGCGGGGGTGCGGGAGACCCAGTACTTC.

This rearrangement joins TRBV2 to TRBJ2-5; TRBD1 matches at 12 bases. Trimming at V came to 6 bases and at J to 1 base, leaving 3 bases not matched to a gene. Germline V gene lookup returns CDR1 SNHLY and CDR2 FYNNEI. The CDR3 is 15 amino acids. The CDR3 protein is CASRRDRGRQETQYF. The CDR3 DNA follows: TGTGCCAGCAGGAGGGACAGGGGGCGCCAAGAGACCCAGTACTTC.

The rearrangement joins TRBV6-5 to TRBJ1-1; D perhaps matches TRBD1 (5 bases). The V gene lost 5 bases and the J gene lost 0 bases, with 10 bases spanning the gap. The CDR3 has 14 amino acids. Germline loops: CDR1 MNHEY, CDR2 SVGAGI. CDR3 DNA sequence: TGTGCCAGCAGTCCGACAGTCTTGAACACTGAAGCTTTCTTT. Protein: CASSPTVLNTEAFF.

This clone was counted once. For the CDR3, the DNA is TGTGCCTGGAGTGTACCTATTAGCGGGGGCCAAGAGACCCAGTACTTC. Encoded protein: CAWSVPISGGQETQYF. V gene TRBV30 combines with J gene TRBJ2-5, with TRBD2 matching 9 bases. The CDR3 extends over 16 amino acids. The V and J ends lost 0 bases and 1 base, in that order; junction bases with no gene match: 6. Germline lookup yields CDR1 GTSNPN and CDR2 SVGIG (reference sequence).

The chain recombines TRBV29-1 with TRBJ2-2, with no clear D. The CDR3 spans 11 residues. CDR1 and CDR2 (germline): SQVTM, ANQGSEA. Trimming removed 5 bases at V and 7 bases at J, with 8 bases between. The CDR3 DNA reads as TGCAGCGTTTTGGGCATCGGGGAGCTGTTTTTT. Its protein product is CSVLGIGELFF.

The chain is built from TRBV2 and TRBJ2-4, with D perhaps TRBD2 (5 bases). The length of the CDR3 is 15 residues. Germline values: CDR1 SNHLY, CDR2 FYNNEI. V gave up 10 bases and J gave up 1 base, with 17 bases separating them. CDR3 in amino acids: CATSRWGDAKNIQYF. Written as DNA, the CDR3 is TGTGCCACCTCCCGGTGGGGAGACGCCAAAAACATTCAGTACTTC.

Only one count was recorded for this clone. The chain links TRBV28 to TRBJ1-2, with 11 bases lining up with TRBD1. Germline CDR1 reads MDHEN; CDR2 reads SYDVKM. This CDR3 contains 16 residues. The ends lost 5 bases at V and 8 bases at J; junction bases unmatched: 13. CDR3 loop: CASSEIRTGGLPGYTF. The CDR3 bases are TGTGCCAGCAGTGAAATTCGGACAGGGGGCCTCCCCGGCTACACCTTC.

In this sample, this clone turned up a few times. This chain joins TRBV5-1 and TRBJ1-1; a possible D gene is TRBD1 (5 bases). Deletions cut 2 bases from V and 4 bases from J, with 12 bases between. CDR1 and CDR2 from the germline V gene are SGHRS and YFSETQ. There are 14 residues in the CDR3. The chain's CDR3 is CASSFRVDRTEAFF. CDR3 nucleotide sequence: TGCGCCAGCAGCTTCAGGGTGGACCGCACTGAAGCTTTCTTT.